The 19 T cell receptor beta chains given below trace back to one sample, sequenced in a study of blood T cell repertoires in COVID-19. Using immunoSEQ multiplex PCR, the repertoire was profiled, and TCRdb retains in-frame clones only, with some absent. The sample has approximately 470,000 clones; approximately 85% are singletons. The sample comprised peripheral blood. These TCRs come from a human donor in a cohort sampled during active COVID-19.

The chain links TRBV12-2 to TRBJ2-7; the table names TRBD2, a call not compared with the DNA. TRBV12-2 is noted as a pseudogene. The CDR3 totals 16 residues. In DNA form, the CDR3 reads TGTGCAAGTCGCATTCCCCCGGGACTCAAGTTTTACGAGCAGTACTTC. Amino acids: CASRIPPGLKFYEQYF.

The V gene is TRBV6-2 or TRBV6-3, the J gene TRBJ1-1, with D unresolved. The CDR3 extends over 15 amino acids. V dropped 2 bases and J dropped 2 bases, with 12 bases sitting between them. Germline CDR1 MNHEY, CDR2 SVGEGT. CDR3 amino acids: CASSYVRASNTEAFF. CDR3 coding DNA: TGTGCCAGCAGTTACGTGAGGGCGTCAAACACTGAAGCTTTCTTT.

This clone has a handful of counts. The chain carries TRBV5-1 and TRBJ1-2; 7 bases line up with TRBD1. CDR3 length: 12 residues. Germline V gives CDR1 SGHRS, CDR2 YFSETQ. J lost 6 bases, V lost 4 bases, and 3 bases had no gene match. The chain's CDR3 is CASSRQGDGYTF. The CDR3 DNA reads TGCGCCAGCAGCCGTCAGGGGGATGGCTACACCTTC. The full variable domain, completed using reference TRBV5-1 and TRBJ1-2, is KAGVTQTPRYLIKTRGQQVTLSCSPISGHRSVSWYQQTPGQGLQFLFEYFSETQRNKGNFPGRFSGRQFSNSRSEMNVSTLELGDSALYLCASSRQGDGYTFGSGTRLTVV.

The chain links TRBV12-5 to TRBJ2-1, with unresolved D. Trimming took 6 bases from V and 0 from J, leaving 12 bases between them. Per germline, CDR1 LGHNT and CDR2 FRNRAP. The CDR3 sequence is 15 residues long. The CDR3 bases are TGTGCTAGTGGGACCGTAGCCGGCTCCTACAATGAGCAGTTCTTC. Its protein is CASGTVAGSYNEQFF.

The gene calls are TRBV3-1 (or the pseudogene TRBV3-2) and TRBJ2-1, with D perhaps TRBD2 (6 bases). This CDR3 has 15 amino acids. Trimming took off 1 base at V and 12 bases at J, with 19 bases between the two ends. CDR1 is LGHDT, CDR2 YNNKEL, per germline (reference sequence). DNA for the CDR3: TGTGCCAGCAGCCAAGGTGGTAGCGGAGGGGAAGGGCAGTTCTTC. Translation gives CASSQGGSGGEGQFF.

Regarding this clone: Relative to the germline gene, one junction end is altered; a read error may explain this. The CDR3 is CASSYSLGAQETQYF. The CDR3 DNA is TGTGCCAGCAGTTACTCGTTGGGGGCCCAAGAAACCCAGTACTTC. The chain links TRBV6-5 to TRBJ2-5; D may be TRBD1 (6 bases). The CDR3 loop spans 15 amino acids. Germline-derived CDR1 and CDR2 are MNHEY and SVGAGI.

V usage is TRBV6-6 and J usage is TRBJ2-1; D is perhaps TRBD1 (5 bases). Trimming shortened V by 6 bases and J by 5 bases, and 14 bases separated the two germline ends. The CDR3 is 14 amino acids. CDR1 is MNHNY and CDR2 is SVGAGI in the germline V gene (reference sequence). In DNA form, the CDR3 reads TGTGCCAGCAGCCGACCACAGGAGAACAATGAGCAGTTCTTC. It is translated as CASSRPQENNEQFF.

The rearrangement uses TRBV5-1 and TRBJ2-7, with TRBD2 matching over 9 bases. Germline CDR1 is SGHRS and CDR2 is YFSETQ. The CDR3 covers 15 residues. V lost 0 bases, J lost 4 bases, and 5 bases stayed unmatched. DNA of the CDR3: TGCGCCAGCAGCTTGGCAGCGGGAGGATCTTACGAGCAGTACTTC. This translates into CASSLAAGGSYEQYF.

This clone was counted only a few times. The J gene is TRBJ1-5, the V gene TRBV4-1; a possible D gene is TRBD1 (5 bases). Germline CDR1 MGHRA, CDR2 YSYEKL. V shed 4 bases and J shed 4 bases, with 11 bases lying between them. There are 14 residues in the CDR3. CDR3 protein: CASSLTQGNQPQHF. The DNA for the CDR3 is TGCGCCAGCAGCCTAACCCAGGGTAATCAGCCCCAGCATTTT.

The gene calls are TRBV6-5 and TRBJ1-5; possible D gene TRBD1, 6 bases. Per the germline V gene, CDR1 is MNHEY and CDR2 is SVGAGI. Trimming took off 2 bases at V and 5 bases at J, with 16 bases between the two ends. The CDR3 totals 16 residues. The CDR3 DNA is TGTGCCAGCAGTTACGCGGACAGACTAACGGATCAGCCCCAGCATTTT. This translates into CASSYADRLTDQPQHF.

The rearrangement links TRBV25-1 to TRBJ2-3; 7 bases fit TRBD2. Germline loops: CDR1 MGHDK, CDR2 SYGVNS. This CDR3 region has 14 residues. The ends lost 7 bases at V and 3 bases at J; junction bases unmatched: 7. In nucleotides, the CDR3 is TGTGCCAGCACCAGAGGGGAGGGTACAGATACGCAGTATTTT. Translating gives CASTRGEGTDTQYF.

The chain joins TRBV30 to TRBJ2-3; 7 positions agree with TRBD1. V lost 4 bases to trimming and J lost 3 bases; unmatched junction nucleotides: 7. The CDR3 has 14 amino acids. CDR1 and CDR2 from the germline V gene are GTSNPN and SVGIG (reference sequence). The CDR3 bases are TGTGCCTGGACAATCGGCAGGGGGACAGATACGCAGTATTTT. Its protein product is CAWTIGRGTDTQYF.

This chain joins TRBV5-1 and TRBJ2-7, with 7 bases fitting TRBD1. CDR3 length: 15 residues. Per the germline V gene, CDR1 is SGHRS and CDR2 is YFSETQ. J was trimmed by 1 base and V by 4 bases; bases with no gene match: 8. The CDR3 protein is CASSHDRQGSYEQYF. The CDR3 bases are TGCGCCAGCAGCCACGATCGACAGGGTTCCTACGAGCAGTACTTC.

This clone was observed once. V is TRBV7-2 and J is TRBJ2-1; TRBD2 matches at 10 bases. J was trimmed by 3 bases and V by 2 bases; bases with no gene match: 1. Germline CDR1 is SGHTA and CDR2 is FQGNSA. This CDR3 spans 15 amino acids. CDR3 loop: CASSLLAGVYNEQFF. The DNA of the CDR3 is TGTGCCAGCAGCTTACTAGCGGGAGTCTACAATGAGCAGTTCTTC.

The V and J genes are TRBV12-5 and TRBJ2-1, with a weak D call TRBD1 (6 bases). This CDR3 region has 15 residues. Per the germline V gene, CDR1 is LGHNT and CDR2 is FRNRAP. Trimming pared 8 bases from V and 2 bases from J, leaving 16 bases between. The CDR3 loop reads CASSGRTETYNEQFF. In DNA, the CDR3 is TGTGCTAGTTCTGGAAGGACAGAAACCTACAATGAGCAGTTCTTC. The full variable domain, its missing parts supplied by reference TRBV12-5 and TRBJ2-1, is DARVTQTPRHKVTEMGQEVTMRCQPILGHNTVFWYRQTMMQGLELLAYFRNRAPLDDSGMPKDRFSAEMPDATLATLKIQPSEPRDSAVYFCASSGRTETYNEQFFGPGTRLTVL.

This chain joins TRBV10-3 and TRBJ2-7, with D possibly being TRBD2 (7 bases). Germline assignment: CDR1 ENHRY and CDR2 SYGVKD. Trimming removed 11 bases from V and 2 bases from J, with 19 bases in between. The CDR3 is 14 amino acids. The CDR3 loop reads CAARRGGVAYEQYF. The CDR3 DNA reads TGTGCCGCCAGGCGCGGGGGCGTTGCCTACGAGCAGTACTTC.

The chain uses TRBV3-1 (or the pseudogene TRBV3-2) and TRBJ2-4, with D maybe TRBD2 (6 bases). Germline CDR1 LGHDT, CDR2 YNNKEL (reference sequence). V lost 10 bases, J lost 0 bases, and 19 bases lay in between. The CDR3 loop spans 16 amino acids. The CDR3 spells CATSLLLGGAKNIQYF. DNA of the CDR3: TGTGCCACCTCCCTCCTACTCGGGGGAGCCAAAAACATTCAGTACTTC.

The chain joins TRBV5-1 to TRBJ2-4; weak D call: TRBD2 (5 bases). Germline V gives CDR1 SGHRS, CDR2 YFSETQ. V lost 2 bases to trimming and J lost 5 bases, with 14 bases between them. The CDR3 consists of 15 residues. In DNA, the CDR3 is TGCGCCAGCAGCTTCGGTGTGGACTGGGAAAACATTCAGTACTTC. Protein sequence: CASSFGVDWENIQYF.

V and J are TRBV27 and TRBJ1-1; D call uncertain. Germline CDR1 and CDR2: MNHEY and SMNVEV (reference sequence). This CDR3 contains 13 residues. The V end was cut by 0 bases, the J end by 4 bases, with 6 bases between. CDR3 amino acids: CASSLSEGTEAFF. The DNA of the CDR3 is TGTGCCAGCAGTTTATCTGAGGGCACTGAAGCTTTCTTT.